This T cell receptor beta chain was recorded in a study of cytomegalovirus exposure and HLA in healthy donors. Study-wide context: Earlier work reported 100 million or so unique TCR beta sequences from approximately 180 million T cells. Study-level findings and limits: TCR beta sequences reportedly predicted the HLA-A and HLA-B alleles of most subjects accurately. Only CMV serostatus was available as immune exposure information. Researchers reported in a later analysis that common viral pathogens appeared linked to several top clusters.

On this clone itself: Its antigen is undetermined.

Primers for the PCR totalled 60 Vbeta and 13 Jbeta. The assay was immunoSEQ multiplex PCR, and TCRdb's table has in-frame clones only and misses some. This table has just over 150,000 clones, around 88% appearing once. V lost 1 base and J lost 5; bases outside the gene matches: 8. Germline values: CDR1 MGHRA, CDR2 YSYEKL. The CDR3 sequence is 17 residues long. The sample taken for sequencing was PBMCs. The TCR sequence derives from a woman younger than 30 in good health and CMV-seronegative. The rearrangement joins TRBV4-1 to TRBJ2-5, with 12 positions matching TRBD1. The CDR3 nucleotides read TGCGCCAGCAGCCAAGCGCCGGGACAGGGGGCAATGGAGACCCAGTACTTC. Encoded protein: CASSQAPGQGAMETQYF.